The TCR beta chain described here comes from a study of T cell changes during pregnancy in multiple sclerosis (dated by TCRdb to between 2018 and 2020). Context from the whole study: In women with multiple sclerosis, the researchers looked at how the T cell repertoire shifted as pregnancy progressed.

The V end gives up 1 base and the J end 2 bases, leaving 5 bases in the junction not matched to a gene. CDR1 MNHNS and CDR2 SASEGT are derived from the germline V gene. The CDR3 measures 15 amino acids from cysteine to phenylalanine. Only the CDR3 DNA stays, 45 bases, in frame from base 1. This clone came up once. Its antigen has not been determined. No quality values exist for individual bases; no much larger clone is one base distant. Library preparation employed the immunoSEQ multiplex PCR assay. TCRdb re-hosts the immuneACCESS table, in-frame sequences only. Its copies lack some clones; in the studies checked, an unresolved V gene accounts for under half of them, and the cause for the rest is not known. A total of fewer than 110,000 clones appear in this sample, more than 90% of them only once. The top ten clones comprise 2.5% to 3.5% of the sample.

This chain is built from TRBV6-1 and TRBJ2-7, and 7 junctional nucleotides match TRBD2. The clonotype was recovered from a female donor with multiple sclerosis, enrolled in a pregnancy study. This material consisted of peripheral blood, taken in the second trimester of pregnancy. The DNA sequence follows: TGTGCCAGCAGTGAAGATGCAGGGACTACCTACGAGCAGTACTTC. Translated, this is CASSEDAGTTYEQYF.